The entry below gives a single T cell receptor (beta chain) sequence along with its context. This specimen belongs to a study of technical replicates of blood from a handful of donors. V was trimmed by 3 bases and J by 0 bases, leaving 3 bases between them. The CDR3 is 13 residues long. Germline V lookup: CDR1 MNHNS, CDR2 SASEGT. Here immunoSEQ multiplex PCR was the method, and the copy in TCRdb shows in-frame clones only, minus some. The table has 95,000 to 100,000 clones, 96% seen once. This TCR derives from a human donor in good health. The sequenced material came from T cells isolated from PBMCs. V usage is TRBV6-1 and J usage is TRBJ1-5; D not resolved. In nucleotides, the CDR3 is TGTGCCAGCAGTGAGTATAGCAATCAGCCCCAGCATTTT. Translated: CASSEYSNQPQHF.